This T cell receptor beta chain emerged from a study of shared clonotypes between healthy human individuals. Whole-study context: A couple of women and a few men aged 18 to 49 made up the donors.

Unsorted PBMCs provided DNA that was sequenced on ten immunoSEQ deep assay plates. Repertoires were generated with immunoSEQ multiplex PCR, while TCRdb's copy carries only in-frame clones and drops some. This repertoire shows a few hundred thousand clones, roughly four fifths found once; its top ten account for around 12%. The study's findings and limits: Few donors restricted represented genetic and exposure-history diversity.

On this clone itself: Its antigen is currently unknown.

The sequencing input was PBMCs. The source is a woman in her thirties or forties in good health. Some clones in this sample may be carry-over from other donors' samples.

For the CDR3, the DNA is TGTGCCAGTAGCAACAGGGGGACCTACGAGCAGTACTTC. Protein product: CASSNRGTYEQYF. The chain combines TRBV19 with TRBJ2-7; 8 positions agree with TRBD1. The CDR3 sequence is 13 residues long. Trimming cost V 6 bases and J 2 bases; bases outside gene matches: 3. The germline V gene has CDR1 LNHDA and CDR2 SQIVND (reference sequence).